This T cell receptor (beta chain) originates from a study of glioma-infiltrating T cells. Study conclusions and caveats: Only very few CDR3 sequences appeared in both tissue and blood. Tissue-blood divergence was below expectation in non-neoplastic patients, above in gliomas.

Amplification of TCR alpha and beta CDR3 regions from RNA used iRepertoire nested multiplex PCR. One entry per CDR3 protein results from TCRdb running MiXCR on the multiplex PCR reads. The sample holds about 130,000 distinct CDR3 sequences, about 22% seen once. This clonotype was seen only a few times. Its cognate antigen is unknown. Germline values: CDR1 KGHSH, CDR2 LQKENI. Trimming took 1 base from V and 3 from J, leaving 10 bases between them. This CDR3 region has 14 residues. The genes are TRBV18 and TRBJ2-7, with a possible D match to TRBD2 (5 bases). The receptor was isolated from a human donor with low-grade glioma or glioblastoma, undergoing nonglioma brain surgery, or in good health (not recorded which). Sample: glioma tissue, nonneoplastic brain tissue, or PBMCs (not recorded which). In DNA form, the CDR3 reads TGTGCCAGCTCACCACTGGGGAGTAGCTACGAGCAGTACGTC. Translating gives CASSPLGSSYEQYV.